This T cell receptor (beta chain) was captured in a study of early T cells in non-severe SARS-CoV-2 infection (dated by TCRdb to the early 2020s). Regarding the study in general: Bulk RNA from unsorted whole blood was used for TCR sequencing, so alpha and beta chains could not be paired. Results the study describes overall, beyond this receptor: VDJdb matching was skewed toward anti-spike CD8 responses, so virus-specific expansions were likely underestimated and private and CD4 specificities were missed.

The library relied on 5' RACE. The instrument given in TCRdb is NextSeq 500. To correct for sequencing error and PCR bias, the TCR library protocol tagged individual cDNA molecules with unique molecular identifiers. Both TCR alpha and beta chains were sequenced, and tight co-correlation was observed between alpha and beta sequence abundances in each sample. In the authors' own workflow: V gene, J gene and CDR3 annotation of TCR sequences was performed with Decombinator V4. Expanded TCRs were defined as changing significantly between any two time points under a Poisson model with p below 0.0001. TCR abundances were normalised to the total number of TCRs sequenced per sample and expressed as counts per million. TRAV1-2 paired with TRAJ12, TRAJ20 or TRAJ33 defined MAIT TCRs, while TRAV10 paired with TRAJ18 defined iNKT TCRs. A search of VDJdb, accessed on 1 November 2021, was run for TCRs annotated to CMV, EBV and SARS-CoV-2, with TCRs annotated for multiple antigens excluded. TCRdb ran its own pipeline on the public reads, namely fastp trimming at Q25 and MiXCR clone calling, and kept in-frame beta chains. Rows matching on CDR3 protein sequence are summarized as one entry with the most common DNA and genes. The V and J calls were determined by TCRdb, not by the authors. This sample has approximately 73,000 distinct CDR3 sequences in its table, and 9.5% to 15% of those were observed once. 1.1% of the sample is taken by the ten largest.

Set within a cohort of healthcare workers in London, UK, this nested case-control study involved weekly PCR testing of nasopharyngeal swabs along with blood sampling. Healthcare workers were recruited between 23 and 31 March 2020, during the week of the UK lockdown, and were followed weekly for up to roughly 15 weeks. Points on this clonotype: Its binding antigen is unknown. Base qualities are not at hand, and no much larger clone is one base apart.

Germline trimming: 5 bases from V, 3 bases from J; junction bases outside gene matches: 3. CDR1 is given as MNHEY and CDR2 as SMNVEV, both from the germline V gene (reference sequence). From cysteine to phenylalanine, the CDR3 is 14 amino acids long. Only CDR3 DNA is held: 42 bases, read in frame from base 1. This receptor was taken from an adult who was a healthcare worker with PCR-confirmed SARS-CoV-2 infection or an uninfected control (not recorded which). The sample comprised whole blood. In this chain, TRBV27 is recombined with TRBJ1-5, and 8 bases in between align with TRBD1. The CDR3 sequence is CASSPGQVNQPQHF. The bases read TGTGCCAGCAGTCCGGGACAGGTCAATCAGCCCCAGCATTTT.